Each of the 28 T cell receptor beta chains below was sequenced from the same sample in a study of shared T cell receptors in the human thymus (dated by TCRdb to 2020 to 2023). To prepare the library, the immunoSEQ multiplex PCR assay was applied. TCRdb's version of the immuneACCESS table is confined to in-frame rearrangements and falls short of the full clone set. An unresolved V gene accounts for under half of the shortfall where checked; the remainder is of unknown origin. The sample table shows roughly 560,000 clones, and roughly 74% are seen once. The ten top clones hold roughly 0.013% of the sample. These data are also associated with another study on human thymus T cells.

Sequencing was performed on thymocytes. These receptors all come from a boy younger than two with a congenital heart defect. Donor details come from another sample of the same person, matched by shared clones.

V gene TRBV18 combines with J gene TRBJ2-7; 9 nucleotides match TRBD1. CDR3 size: 16 residues. Germline CDR1 is KGHSH and CDR2 is LQKENI. V lost 3 bases and J lost 2; bases outside the gene matches: 8. DNA of the CDR3: TGTGCCAGCTCACCCACTGTCCGGGACAGGGCCTACGAGCAGTACTTC. This gives the protein CASSPTVRDRAYEQYF.

The CDR3: CASSERQGLNEQYF. For the CDR3, the DNA is TGTGCCAGCAGTGAAAGACAGGGGCTCAACGAGCAGTACTTC. This chain connects TRBV6-5 to TRBJ2-7; TRBD1 agrees at 8 bases. V lost 5 bases and J lost 5; bases outside the gene matches: 8. The CDR3 is 14 amino acids. In germline, CDR1 is MNHEY, CDR2 SVGAGI.

The chain joins TRBV27 to TRBJ2-5; the match to TRBD2 covers 10 bases. The V gene end was trimmed by 2 bases and the J gene end by 1 base; junction bases not matched to a gene: 10. CDR1 is MNHEY and CDR2 is SMNVEV in the germline V gene (reference sequence). The CDR3 is 18 amino acids. The CDR3 protein is CASSLGPSGRGGQETQYF. The CDR3 nucleotides are TGTGCCAGCAGTTTAGGGCCTAGCGGGAGAGGGGGCCAAGAGACCCAGTACTTC.

The sample holds one count of this clone. The chain joins TRBV11-2 to TRBJ2-7, with 11 bases lining up with TRBD2. J lost 4 bases, V lost 6 bases, and 8 bases had no gene match. Germline lookup yields CDR1 SGHAT and CDR2 FQNNGV. This CDR3 contains 15 residues. Here the CDR3 reads CASRQEGTSGYEQYF. The CDR3, as DNA: TGTGCCAGCAGGCAAGAGGGGACTAGCGGTTACGAGCAGTACTTC.

This clone was seen more than once but under ten times. The chain has TRBV29-1 and TRBJ2-1, with TRBD2 matching over 12 bases. The trim removed 4 bases at V and 8 bases at J, leaving 12 bases unmatched. CDR1 and CDR2 (germline): SQVTM, ANQGSEA. CDR3 length: 16 residues. CDR3 residues: CSVALETSGSCDEQFF. The CDR3 DNA is TGCAGCGTTGCCTTGGAGACTAGCGGGAGTTGTGATGAGCAGTTCTTC.

The J gene is TRBJ1-5, the V gene TRBV9; D perhaps matches TRBD1 (5 bases). V was cut by 3 bases and J by 6 bases, with 19 bases left in between. This CDR3 contains 16 residues. Germline values: CDR1 SGDLS, CDR2 YYNGEE. The CDR3 reads CASSGRDGGLGQPQHF. The CDR3 region has the DNA TGTGCCAGCAGCGGCCGGGACGGAGGGCTGGGTCAGCCCCAGCATTTT.

V gene TRBV28 combines with J gene TRBJ1-5; TRBD1 matches at 10 bases. Germline trimming cut 4 bases from V and 6 bases from J; bases unmatched to any gene: 9. From germline, CDR1 is MDHEN and CDR2 SYDVKM. This CDR3 comprises 16 residues. CDR3 nucleotides: TGTGCCAGCAGTTGGACTGGGACAGGGGAAAGTCAGCCCCAGCATTTT. It translates to CASSWTGTGESQPQHF.

This clone appeared a single time. This chain uses TRBV9 with TRBJ2-2, with 12 nucleotides matching TRBD1. This CDR3 is built from 15 residues. Germline V gives CDR1 SGDLS, CDR2 YYNGEE. J was trimmed by 6 bases and V by 5 bases; bases with no gene match: 5. In DNA, the CDR3 is TGTGCCAGCAGTGGGACAGGGGGCAATGCCGGGGAGCTGTTTTTT. Amino acid sequence: CASSGTGGNAGELFF. Supplemented by reference TRBV9 and TRBJ2-2, the full variable domain reads DSGVTQTPKHLITATGQRVTLRCSPRSGDLSVYWYQQSLDQGLQFLIQYYNGEERAKGNILERFSAQQFPDLHSELNLSSLELGDSALYFCASSGTGGNAGELFFGEGSRLTVL.

This sequence joins TRBV11-3 and TRBJ2-7, with D tentatively TRBD2 (7 bases). The germline gives CDR1 SGHNT, CDR2 YENEEA. V lost 6 bases to trimming and J lost 3 bases, with 18 bases between them. The CDR3 has 15 amino acids. In DNA form, the CDR3 reads TGTGCCAGCAGTCTGGCGGGGGCGCCCCGCTACGAGCAGTACTTC. As protein: CASSLAGAPRYEQYF.

This clone was detected once. This chain joins TRBV6-7 and TRBJ2-5, with D possibly TRBD2 on 5 matching bases. TRBV6-7 is reported as an ORF; its role is uncertain. Trimming removed 4 bases from V and 5 bases from J, with 17 bases in between. This CDR3 comprises 15 residues. The CDR3 region has the DNA TGTGCCAGCAGTTTCAGGACCACCCCGGGGGAGACCCAGTACTTC. This sequence encodes CASSFRTTPGETQYF.

The chain employs TRBV7-2 and TRBJ2-3; possibly TRBD2 for D (5 bases). This CDR3 has 15 residues. Germline V gene data show CDR1 as SGHTA and CDR2 as FQGNSA. Trimming left V 1 base short and J 2 bases short, with 10 bases between. CDR3 protein: CASSLDERDTDTQYF. For the CDR3, the DNA is TGTGCCAGCAGCTTAGATGAACGGGACACAGATACGCAGTATTTT.

The chain is built from TRBV14 and TRBJ1-1; TRBD1 matches 7 bases. The junction had 11 bases not matched to a gene; V was cut back by 1 base and J by 6 bases. The CDR3 contains 16 residues. Germline V gene lookup returns CDR1 SGHDN and CDR2 FVKESK. The DNA of the CDR3 is TGTGCCAGCAGCCAAGGCCCCCTGACAGGGATCCCTGAAGCTTTCTTT. Its translation: CASSQGPLTGIPEAFF. The full variable domain, in which reference TRBV14 and TRBJ1-1 provide the parts outside the CDR3, is EAGVTQFPSHSVIEKGQTVTLRCDPISGHDNLYWYRRVMGKEIKFLLHFVKESKQDESGMPNNRFLAERTGGTYSTLKVQPAELEDSGVYFCASSQGPLTGIPEAFFGQGTRLTVV.

V and J are TRBV6-6 and TRBJ1-3; D is unclear. The CDR3 is 15 amino acids. V lost 0 bases and J lost 2, with 8 bases in between. Germline lookup yields CDR1 MNHNY and CDR2 SVGAGI (reference sequence). CDR3 protein: CASSYSTKAGNTIYF. The CDR3 nucleotides read TGTGCCAGCAGTTACTCGACAAAGGCTGGAAACACCATATATTTT.

J is TRBJ1-2 and V is TRBV28, with D possibly being TRBD1 (5 bases). The CDR3 is made up of 13 amino acids. Trimming removed 6 bases from V and 8 bases from J, with 16 bases in between. Germline-derived CDR1 and CDR2 are MDHEN and SYDVKM. In DNA form, the CDR3 reads TGTGCCAGCAGCCCTCAGACAGAGAAAGGCTACACCTTC. The encoded protein is CASSPQTEKGYTF.

This chain joins TRBV20-1 and TRBJ2-7, with 10 bases lining up with TRBD2. V shed 5 bases and J 7 bases; nucleotides not matched to a gene: 2. Germline loops: CDR1 DFQATT, CDR2 SNEGSKA (reference sequence). The CDR3 runs 11 residues. CDR3 residues: CSALAGVEQYF. The CDR3 region has the DNA TGCAGTGCTCTAGCGGGAGTTGAGCAGTACTTC.

The gene calls are TRBV27 and TRBJ1-4; D is possibly TRBD1 (5 bases). Germline values: CDR1 MNHEY, CDR2 SMNVEV (reference sequence). This CDR3 comprises 18 residues. Trimming removed 6 bases at V and 0 bases at J, with 20 bases between. The CDR3 protein is CASRTQWGERATNEKLFF. The CDR3 DNA reads TGTGCCAGCAGGACTCAATGGGGGGAGAGGGCAACTAATGAAAAACTGTTTTTT.

The CDR3 reads CASSATLRGSQETQYF. The CDR3 region has the DNA TGTGCCAGCAGCGCAACCCTCAGGGGGTCCCAAGAGACCCAGTACTTC. V gene TRBV9 combines with J gene TRBJ2-5; 7 positions match TRBD1. CDR1 is SGDLS and CDR2 is YYNGEE in the germline V gene. The CDR3 extends over 16 amino acids. Trimming cost V 3 bases and J 1 base; bases outside gene matches: 9.

The rearrangement uses TRBV29-1 and TRBJ2-5; the match to TRBD1 covers 7 bases. The CDR3 has 12 amino acids. The junction had 7 bases not matched to a gene; V was cut back by 7 bases and J by 5 bases. Germline assignment: CDR1 SQVTM and CDR2 ANQGSEA. The CDR3 is CSGRTGRETQYF. In nucleotides, the CDR3 is TGCAGCGGTCGGACAGGTCGGGAGACCCAGTACTTC.

CDR3 DNA: TGCGCCAGCAGCCAAACCCGGACAGGCGCTAGCACAGATACGCAGTATTTT. This sequence encodes CASSQTRTGASTDTQYF. V is TRBV4-1 and J is TRBJ2-3; 7 bases agree with TRBD1. CDR3 length equals 17 residues. Germline trimming cut 2 bases from V and 0 bases from J; bases unmatched to any gene: 8. Germline V gene lookup returns CDR1 MGHRA and CDR2 YSYEKL.

The genes are TRBV6-1 and TRBJ2-3, with 7 bases identical to TRBD2. CDR1 is MNHNS, CDR2 SASEGT, per germline. The CDR3 sequence is 15 residues long. The V and J ends lost 8 bases and 4 bases, in that order; junction bases with no gene match: 12. CDR3 region: CASATHSGTADTQYF. In nucleotides, the CDR3 is TGTGCCAGCGCCACCCACAGCGGGACGGCAGATACGCAGTATTTT.

The chain joins TRBV7-2 to TRBJ2-1; 9 positions match TRBD2. This CDR3 contains 16 residues. Germline assignment: CDR1 SGHTA and CDR2 FQGNSA. Trimming took 0 bases from V and 7 from J; bases not matched to a gene: 7. For the CDR3, the DNA is TGTGCCAGCAGCTTAGCTCCGGGACTAGCATTGAATGAGCAGTTCTTC. Translating gives CASSLAPGLALNEQFF.

The chain recombines TRBV4-3 with TRBJ2-1; D unresolved. Germline-derived CDR1 and CDR2 are LGHNA and YSLEER. With 3 bases removed from V and 1 base from J, the gap between germline ends came to 4 bases. The CDR3 has 13 amino acids. DNA of the CDR3: TGCGCCAGCAGCCAGGCTTCCTACAATGAGCAGTTCTTC. Residues: CASSQASYNEQFF.

This sequence joins TRBV7-3 and TRBJ2-5, with a possible D match to TRBD2 (6 bases). V shed 2 bases and J shed 2 bases, with 12 bases lying between them. Per germline, CDR1 SGHTA and CDR2 FQGTGA. The CDR3 is made up of 15 amino acids. CDR3 in amino acids: CASSLGGTPQETQYF. The DNA for the CDR3 is TGTGCCAGCAGCTTAGGCGGGACCCCGCAAGAGACCCAGTACTTC.

This chain uses TRBV2 with TRBJ2-5; weak D call: TRBD2 (7 bases). From germline, CDR1 is SNHLY and CDR2 FYNNEI. The V gene lost 8 bases and the J gene lost 5 bases, with 21 bases spanning the gap. The CDR3 has 15 amino acids. The CDR3 sequence is CASPMGGAEGETQYF. CDR3 coding DNA: TGTGCCAGCCCTATGGGGGGGGCTGAAGGGGAGACCCAGTACTTC.

This chain connects TRBV30 to TRBJ1-3, with 10 bases matching TRBD1. V shed 3 bases, J shed 1 base, and the junction held 6 bases outside the gene matches. Germline V lookup: CDR1 GTSNPN, CDR2 SVGIG (reference sequence). This CDR3 spans 16 amino acids. The CDR3 is CAWRVGQGPSGNTIYF. Here the CDR3 DNA reads TGTGCCTGGAGGGTGGGACAGGGGCCATCTGGAAACACCATATATTTT.

The chain employs TRBV15 and TRBJ2-1; 11 bases agree with TRBD2. V lost 3 bases to trimming and J lost 4 bases; unmatched junction nucleotides: 5. CDR1 LNHNV and CDR2 YYDKDF come from the germline V gene (reference sequence). CDR3 length equals 16 residues. DNA of the CDR3: TGTGCCACCAGCAGGATTAGCGGGAGGGCGTACAATGAGCAGTTCTTC. Encoded protein: CATSRISGRAYNEQFF.

V usage is TRBV14 and J usage is TRBJ2-3, with D perhaps matching TRBD2 (5 bases). The CDR3 spans 15 residues. V shed 4 bases and J shed 4 bases, with 15 bases lying between them. Germline V lookup: CDR1 SGHDN, CDR2 FVKESK. The CDR3 reads CASSPRTVTPDTQYF. CDR3 nucleotides: TGTGCCAGCAGCCCACGGACTGTAACTCCAGATACGCAGTATTTT.

The chain employs TRBV10-3 and TRBJ2-5; TRBD2 is a possible D gene (6 bases). The CDR3 runs to 18 residues. Trimming cost V 3 bases and J 3 bases, with 23 bases left between them. Germline assignment: CDR1 ENHRY and CDR2 SYGVKD. The CDR3 is CAISEARLVGVGEETQYF. The DNA of the CDR3 is TGTGCCATCAGTGAAGCCCGACTAGTTGGGGTCGGAGAAGAGACCCAGTACTTC.